This T cell receptor beta chain was sequenced in a study of metastatic and nonmetastatic thyroid tumors. Study details: Malignant and benign thyroid patients had repertoires compared in peripheral blood and tumor or nodule tissue.

None of the patients had undergone any treatment ahead of thyroid surgery. Germline V gene sequence: CDR1 SGDLS, CDR2 YYNGEE. The CDR3 runs to 13 residues. Trimming stripped 1 base from V and 1 base from J, with 3 bases between. Per the original methods: CDR3 was compared across clinicopathological groups, and the resulting differences were used to build a distant-metastasis classifier for papillary thyroid cancer. TCRdb re-called the PCR reads with MiXCR. TCRdb assigned the V and J calls; the authors' analysis was not used. The sample yields about 70,000 clones, around 19% seen once. This rearrangement joins TRBV9 to TRBJ2-1, with D hard to call. This TCR derives from a female donor with papillary thyroid cancer or a benign thyroid nodule (not recorded which). Some clones in this sample may be carry-over from other donors' samples. Sequencing used blood. Here the CDR3 DNA reads TGTGCCAGCAGCGTAAATTCCTACAATGAGCAGTTCTTC. Translating gives CASSVNSYNEQFF.